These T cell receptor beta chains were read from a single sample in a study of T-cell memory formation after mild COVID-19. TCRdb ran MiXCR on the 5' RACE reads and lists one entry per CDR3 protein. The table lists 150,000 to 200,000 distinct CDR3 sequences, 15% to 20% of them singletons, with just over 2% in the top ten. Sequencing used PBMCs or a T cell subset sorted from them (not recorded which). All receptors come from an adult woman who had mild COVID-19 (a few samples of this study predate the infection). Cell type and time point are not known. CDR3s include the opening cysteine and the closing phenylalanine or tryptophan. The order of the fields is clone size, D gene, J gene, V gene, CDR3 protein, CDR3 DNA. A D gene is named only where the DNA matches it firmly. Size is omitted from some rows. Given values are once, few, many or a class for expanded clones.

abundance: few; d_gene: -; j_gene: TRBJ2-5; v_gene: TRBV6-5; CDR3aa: CASRSVTTGLQETQYF; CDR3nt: TGTGCCAGCAGAAGTGTGACCACAGGCTTACAAGAGACCCAGTACTTC
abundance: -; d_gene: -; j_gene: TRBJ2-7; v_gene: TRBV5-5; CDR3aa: CASSLSSAGTYEQYF; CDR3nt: TGTGCCAGCAGCTTAAGCAGCGCGGGGACCTACGAGCAGTACTTC
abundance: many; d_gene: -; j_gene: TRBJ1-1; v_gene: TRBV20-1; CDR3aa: CSVVKGRMNTEAFF; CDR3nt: TGCAGTGTCGTTAAGGGACGCATGAACACTGAAGCTTTCTTT
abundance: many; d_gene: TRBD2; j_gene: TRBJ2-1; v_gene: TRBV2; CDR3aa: CASVTGGDEQFF; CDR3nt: TGTGCCAGCGTCACGGGAGGGGATGAGCAGTTCTTC
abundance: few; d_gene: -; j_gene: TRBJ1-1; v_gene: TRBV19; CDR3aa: CASSVGSRTEAFF; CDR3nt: TGTGCCAGTAGTGTGGGCAGTCGAACTGAAGCTTTCTTT
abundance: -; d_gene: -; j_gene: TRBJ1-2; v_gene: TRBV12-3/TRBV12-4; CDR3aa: CASSLRRGVYGYTF; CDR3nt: TGTGCCAGCAGTTTGCGGCGGGGGGTCTATGGCTACACCTTC
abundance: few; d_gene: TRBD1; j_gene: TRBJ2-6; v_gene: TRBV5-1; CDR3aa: CASSPAGTGVAGANVLTF; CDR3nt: TGCGCCAGCAGCCCTGCCGGGACAGGGGTAGCTGGGGCCAACGTCCTGACTTTC
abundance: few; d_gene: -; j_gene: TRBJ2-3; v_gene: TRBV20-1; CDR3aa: CSAKGPRGTDTQYF; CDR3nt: TGCAGTGCTAAGGGCCCCCGGGGTACAGATACGCAGTATTTT
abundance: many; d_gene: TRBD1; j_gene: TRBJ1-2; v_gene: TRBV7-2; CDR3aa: CASSPGGQGRVGGYTF; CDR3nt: TGTGCCAGCAGCCCCGGAGGACAGGGTCGGGTTGGAGGCTACACCTTC
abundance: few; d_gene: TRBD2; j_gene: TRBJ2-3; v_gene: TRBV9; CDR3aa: CASSFTGGGAIDTQYF; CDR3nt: TGTGCCAGCAGCTTTACGGGCGGGGGGGCAATAGATACGCAGTATTTT
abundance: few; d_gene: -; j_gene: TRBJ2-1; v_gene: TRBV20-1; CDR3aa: CSAPAQTNEQFF; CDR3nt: TGCAGTGCCCCAGCTCAAACCAATGAGCAGTTCTTC
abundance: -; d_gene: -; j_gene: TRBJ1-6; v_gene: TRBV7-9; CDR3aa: CASDFGTDNSPLHF; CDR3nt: TGTGCCAGCGACTTCGGGACGGATAATTCACCCCTCCACTTT
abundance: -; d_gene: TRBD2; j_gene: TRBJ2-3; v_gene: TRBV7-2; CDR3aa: CASSFAVAGGITDTQYF; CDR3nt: TGTGCCAGCAGCTTCGCGGTAGCGGGGGGAATCACAGATACGCAGTATTTT
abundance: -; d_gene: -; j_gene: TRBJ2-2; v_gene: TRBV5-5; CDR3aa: CASSLGSTMRTGELFF; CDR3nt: TGTGCCAGCAGCTTGGGGTCGACAATGAGGACCGGGGAGCTGTTTTTT
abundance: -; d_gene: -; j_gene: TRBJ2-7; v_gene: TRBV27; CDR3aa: CASSLVARATYEQYF; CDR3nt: TGTGCCAGCAGTTTAGTTGCCAGAGCGACCTACGAGCAGTACTTC
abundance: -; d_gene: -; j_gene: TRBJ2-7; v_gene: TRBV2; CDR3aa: CASSEALAGPRSYEQYF; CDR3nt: TGTGCCAGCAGTGAAGCGCTTGCAGGGCCTAGGTCCTACGAGCAGTACTTC
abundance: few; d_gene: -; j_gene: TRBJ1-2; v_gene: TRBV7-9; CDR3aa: CASSESPGSGYTF; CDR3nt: TGTGCCAGCAGCGAATCTCCAGGGAGCGGCTACACCTTC
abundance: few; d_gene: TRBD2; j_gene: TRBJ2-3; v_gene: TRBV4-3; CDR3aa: CASSQGAGGYRGDTQYF; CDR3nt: TGCGCCAGCAGCCAAGGGGCGGGAGGGTATCGTGGAGATACGCAGTATTTT
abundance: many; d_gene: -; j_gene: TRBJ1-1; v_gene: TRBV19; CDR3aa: CASIPPGRPSGAFF; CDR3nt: TGTGCCAGTATACCCCCGGGCCGACCTTCAGGAGCTTTCTTT
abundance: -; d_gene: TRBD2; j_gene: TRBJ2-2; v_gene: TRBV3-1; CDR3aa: CASSPQAGGPTGELFF; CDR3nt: TGTGCCAGCAGCCCACAAGCGGGAGGCCCCACCGGGGAGCTGTTTTTT
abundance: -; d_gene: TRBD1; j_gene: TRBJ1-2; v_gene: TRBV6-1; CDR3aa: CASSPDRVYGYTF; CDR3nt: TGTGCCAGCAGCCCGGACAGGGTCTATGGCTACACCTTC
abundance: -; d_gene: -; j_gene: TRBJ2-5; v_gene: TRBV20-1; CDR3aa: CSASLPETQYF; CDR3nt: TGCAGTGCTAGCTTGCCGGAGACCCAGTACTTC
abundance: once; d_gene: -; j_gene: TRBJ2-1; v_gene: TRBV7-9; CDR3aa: CASSLVAGFHEQFF; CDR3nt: TGTGCCAGCAGCTTAGTGGCAGGTTTCCATGAGCAGTTCTTC
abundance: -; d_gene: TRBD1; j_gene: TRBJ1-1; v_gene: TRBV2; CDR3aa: CASKDDRGNTEAFF; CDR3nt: TGTGCCAGCAAAGACGACAGGGGGAACACTGAAGCTTTCTTT